One sample yielded the 21 T cell receptor beta chains listed below, sequenced in a study of response to subunit inactivated influenza vaccine. TCRdb reprocessed the RT-PCR reads via MiXCR and lists one record per CDR3 protein. The table has hundreds of thousands of distinct CDR3 sequences, approximately 17% seen once. The input for sequencing was CD4+ T cells sorted from PBMCs, taken less than 30 months after vaccination. Receptors originate from a man between 50 and 70 years old who received an inactivated influenza vaccine.

This chain joins TRBV20-1 and TRBJ2-7; 9 nucleotides line up with TRBD1. Germline V gene data show CDR1 as DFQATT and CDR2 as SNEGSKA (reference sequence). The V and J ends lost 6 bases and 2 bases, in that order; junction bases with no gene match: 8. The CDR3 sequence is 14 residues long. CDR3 protein: CSARQGGITYEQYF. As DNA, the CDR3 is TGCAGTGCCCGACAGGGGGGCATTACCTACGAGCAGTACTTC.

A few counts support this clonotype. The chain carries TRBV3-1 and TRBJ2-2; D is undetermined. This CDR3 has 12 amino acids. Germline V gene lookup returns CDR1 LGHDT and CDR2 YNNKEL (reference sequence). V lost 1 base and J lost 7, with 4 bases in between. CDR3 bases: TGTGCCAGCAGCCAAGTTGGCGGGGAGCTGTTTTTT. It translates to CASSQVGGELFF.

This clonotype was observed a handful of times. The rearrangement uses TRBV10-3 and TRBJ1-3, with a tentative D call TRBD1 (5 bases). CDR3 length: 16 residues. Germline V gives CDR1 ENHRY, CDR2 SYGVKD. V dropped 6 bases and J dropped 4 bases, with 19 bases sitting between them. The CDR3 sequence: CAISMRGTDSGNTIYF. The CDR3 DNA reads as TGTGCCATCAGCATGAGAGGGACGGACTCCGGAAACACCATATATTTT.

This clonotype was recorded a few times. The chain carries TRBV12-3 or TRBV12-4 and TRBJ2-3; TRBD2 matches at 10 bases. V lost 6 bases and J lost 2; bases outside the gene matches: 5. The CDR3 spans 15 residues. As DNA, the CDR3 is TGTGCCAGCAGCAGACTAGCGGGCAACACAGATACGCAGTATTTT. Translation gives CASSRLAGNTDTQYF.

This clonotype was seen many times. The chain employs TRBV7-8 and TRBJ2-7; D tentatively reads TRBD1 or TRBD2 (5 bases each). Germline V gene sequence: CDR1 SGHVS, CDR2 FQNEAQ. The CDR3 consists of 13 residues. Deletions cut 3 bases from V and 5 bases from J, with 11 bases between. CDR3: CASSFAREHEQYF. DNA for the CDR3: TGTGCCAGCAGCTTTGCCAGGGAGCACGAGCAGTACTTC.

This clonotype was seen more than once but under ten times. The rearrangement joins TRBV29-1 to TRBJ2-7; 7 nucleotides agree with TRBD1. The CDR3 sequence is 11 residues long. The germline CDR1 and CDR2 sequences are SQVTM and ANQGSEA. Trimming at V came to 5 bases and at J to 6 bases, leaving 4 bases not matched to a gene. CDR3 in DNA: TGCAGCGTTCGGGGACAGCGCGAGCAGTACTTC. Translating it yields CSVRGQREQYF.

This clonotype was seen only a few times. The V call is TRBV7-2, the J call TRBJ2-5; weak D call: TRBD1 (5 bases). Germline loops: CDR1 SGHTA, CDR2 FQGNSA. The CDR3 loop spans 14 amino acids. V dropped 2 bases and J dropped 2 bases, with 9 bases sitting between them. CDR3 region: CASSLYRQQETQYF. The CDR3 DNA sequence: TGTGCCAGCAGCTTATATCGACAGCAAGAGACCCAGTACTTC.

This clonotype was picked up many times. The chain combines TRBV12-3 or TRBV12-4 with TRBJ1-5; D remains ambiguous. The CDR3 loop spans 12 amino acids. V gave up 4 bases and J gave up 6 bases, with 7 bases separating them. The CDR3 DNA reads as TGTGCCAGCAGTTCTTTTCCTCAGCCCCAGCATTTT. Amino acid sequence: CASSSFPQPQHF.

The V call is TRBV30, the J call TRBJ2-7; possibly TRBD2 for D (7 bases). V was trimmed by 4 bases and J by 2 bases, leaving 21 bases between them. CDR1 is GTSNPN and CDR2 is SVGIG in the germline V gene (reference sequence). The CDR3 consists of 16 residues. The CDR3 coding sequence is TGTGCCTGGATAGTCCAGAGGCGGGGGCTTCCCTACGAGCAGTACTTC. Translated: CAWIVQRRGLPYEQYF. The complete variable domain, with remaining parts taken from reference TRBV30 and TRBJ2-7, reads SQTIHQWPATLVQPVGSPLSLECTVEGTSNPNLYWYRQAAGRGLQLLFYSVGIGQISSEVPQNLSASRPQDRQFILSSKKLLLSDSGFYLCAWIVQRRGLPYEQYFGPGTRLTVT.

The table lists this clonotype with a few counts. This rearrangement joins TRBV6-2 or TRBV6-3 to TRBJ2-1, with D possibly matching TRBD2 (5 bases). The CDR3 contains 20 residues. The germline V and J ends were trimmed by 6 bases and 0 bases, with 27 bases remaining between them. The V gene's germline CDR1 is MNHEY and CDR2 SVGEGT. Written as DNA, the CDR3 is TGTGCCAGCAGCAACTACAAGGGATTCGGCGGACTGAGCTCCTACAATGAGCAGTTCTTC. Translation gives CASSNYKGFGGLSSYNEQFF.

The chain employs TRBV12-3 or TRBV12-4 and TRBJ2-2, with 10 bases aligning to TRBD2. CDR3 size: 15 residues. The J segment lost 6 bases and the V segment lost 6 bases, leaving 7 bases of the junction unmatched. As DNA, the CDR3 is TGTGCCAGCAGCAGTAGCGGGAGGAGTGCCGGGGAGCTGTTTTTT. Translation: CASSSSGRSAGELFF.

Only a few counts were recorded for this clonotype. DNA of the CDR3: TGTGCCACCAGCAGGGGAGGGATCAGGGACTTCTCCTACGAGCAGTACTTC. Its protein product is CATSRGGIRDFSYEQYF. The rearrangement uses TRBV15 and TRBJ2-7, with TRBD2 matching 7 bases. The length of the CDR3 is 17 residues. V lost 3 bases and J lost 0; bases outside the gene matches: 11. Per germline, CDR1 LNHNV and CDR2 YYDKDF (reference sequence). Complete variable domain (other parts from reference TRBV15 and TRBJ2-7): DAMVIQNPRYQVTQFGKPVTLSCSQTLNHNVMYWYQQKSSQAPKLLFHYYDKDFNNEADTPDNFQSRRPNTSFCFLDIRSPGLGDTAMYLCATSRGGIRDFSYEQYFGPGTRLTVT.

This chain joins TRBV6-2 or TRBV6-3 and TRBJ2-1; TRBD2 is a possible D gene (6 bases). The CDR3 contains 14 residues. From germline, CDR1 is MNHEY and CDR2 SVGEGT. V was cut by 6 bases and J by 6 bases, with 15 bases left in between. CDR3 sequence (DNA): TGTGCCAGCAGGACCCCGGGACTGGGCAATGAGCAGTTCTTC. Residues: CASRTPGLGNEQFF.

This clonotype showed up just a few times. CDR3 nucleotides: TGCAGTGCTACCTCAGGGGGCACTGAAGCTTTCTTT. This encodes CSATSGGTEAFF. This chain connects TRBV20-1 to TRBJ1-1, with TRBD1 matching over 7 bases. The length of the CDR3 is 12 residues. The germline CDR1 and CDR2 sequences are DFQATT and SNEGSKA (reference sequence). The ends lost 4 bases at V and 4 bases at J; junction bases unmatched: 3.

The chain recombines TRBV3-1 with TRBJ2-5, with 14 positions matching TRBD2. Germline loops: CDR1 LGHDT, CDR2 YNNKEL (reference sequence). V lost 4 bases and J lost 4; bases outside the gene matches: 8. This CDR3 spans 17 amino acids. CDR3 sequence (DNA): TGTGCCAGCAGCCCGGGACTAGCGGGGGATTTGAGAGAGACCCAGTACTTC. Translating gives CASSPGLAGDLRETQYF.

This clonotype was seen repeatedly, ten times or more. The V call is TRBV25-1, the J call TRBJ2-1, with 7 bases aligning to TRBD2. V gave up 8 bases and J gave up 9 bases; unmatched junction bases: 10. The CDR3 spans 13 residues. Germline CDR1 MGHDK, CDR2 SYGVNS. The CDR3 reads CASRLTSEGEQFF. The CDR3 DNA follows: TGTGCCAGCCGTTTAACTAGCGAGGGTGAGCAGTTCTTC. The whole variable domain, filled in from reference TRBV25-1 and TRBJ2-1, reads EADIYQTPRYLVIGTGKKITLECSQTMGHDKMYWYQQDPGMELHLIHYSYGVNSTEKGDLSSESTVSRIRTEHFPLTLESARPSHTSQYLCASRLTSEGEQFFGPGTRLTVL.

The V call is TRBV7-6, the J call TRBJ2-2; D is undetermined. Germline CDR1 and CDR2: SGHVS and FNYEAQ. V was trimmed by 6 bases and J by 1 base, leaving 15 bases between them. This CDR3 spans 16 amino acids. CDR3 coding DNA: TGTGCCAGCAGTTTGTCTCGGAGCGAGAACACCGGGGAGCTGTTTTTT. Its translation: CASSLSRSENTGELFF.

This clonotype was detected a few times. The chain links TRBV10-1 to TRBJ2-3; D not resolved. This CDR3 has 14 residues. The V and J ends lost 5 bases and 1 base respectively, with 10 bases between them. Germline V gene data show CDR1 as WNHNN and CDR2 as SYGVQD (reference sequence). Written as DNA, the CDR3 is TGCGCCAGCAGTCATCTTCTTGGCACAGATACGCAGTATTTT. It encodes CASSHLLGTDTQYF.

The rearrangement links TRBV3-1 to TRBJ1-1; D uncertain. V gave up 3 bases and J gave up 4 bases, with 9 bases separating them. The germline V gene has CDR1 LGHDT and CDR2 YNNKEL (reference sequence). The CDR3 spans 13 residues. CDR3 coding DNA: TGTGCCAGCAGCCACGACGGTGTCACTGAAGCTTTCTTT. Its protein product is CASSHDGVTEAFF.

The J gene is TRBJ2-7, the V gene TRBV7-9; 7 bases line up with TRBD1. CDR1 is SEHNR, CDR2 FQNEAQ, per germline (reference sequence). V was pared by 7 bases and J by 3 bases, with 9 bases of the junction left unmatched. This CDR3 contains 14 residues. Here the CDR3 DNA reads TGTGCCAGCACCAAAGGACAGGTAGACTACGAGCAGTACTTC. Amino acids: CASTKGQVDYEQYF.

V and J are TRBV4-1 and TRBJ2-3, with D unresolved. V was cut by 4 bases and J by 0 bases, with 11 bases left in between. Germline CDR1 MGHRA, CDR2 YSYEKL. The CDR3 has 15 amino acids. The CDR3 loop reads CASSRLGFSTDTQYF. The DNA for the CDR3 is TGCGCCAGCAGCCGTCTAGGGTTTAGCACAGATACGCAGTATTTT.